This note documents a single TCR beta chain sequence. These data come from a study of blood T cell repertoires in COVID-19. Looking at the study overall: Samples came from the United States, Italy and Spain, spanning acute and convalescent COVID-19. In each case, the material was cDNA or gDNA derived from T cells, B-cell-depleted T cells, or PBMCs.

Authors' data handling: Nucleated cell counts were estimated from reference gene primer amplification. Generated by immunoSEQ multiplex PCR, the TCRdb table keeps only in-frame clones and is missing some. V, J and clone size were drawn from that table, and D and trimming were deduced from the DNA. The data hold 140,000 or so clones, with roughly 86% observed a single time. The V segment lost 5 bases and the J segment 3 bases; nucleotides outside the gene matches: 8. The CDR3 extends over 15 amino acids. The germline V gene encodes CDR1 MNHEY and CDR2 SMNVEV (reference sequence). V usage is TRBV27 and J usage is TRBJ2-7; 9 positions match TRBD2. Sequencing was performed on peripheral blood. The receptor was isolated from a human donor in a cohort sampled during active COVID-19. DNA of the CDR3: TGTGCCAGCAGTCCCAGCGGGGGGCCCTACTACGAGCAGTACTTC. Its protein is CASSPSGGPYYEQYF.